One and the same sample provided the 27 T cell receptor beta chains below, sequenced in a study of cytomegalovirus exposure and HLA in healthy donors. Primers: 60 Vbeta forward and 13 Jbeta reverse. TCRdb's copy holds only in-frame clones and misses some; the assay was immunoSEQ multiplex PCR. The table has approximately 180,000 clones, more than 85% seen once; the top ten hold over 0.2%. The sequenced sample was PBMCs. These receptors were obtained from a girl under three years old in good health and CMV-seronegative.

This chain joins TRBV7-2 and TRBJ2-1; 13 bases are a match to TRBD2. With V trimmed by 5 bases and J by 4 bases, 14 bases remained unmatched. The CDR3 length is 19 residues. CDR1 and CDR2 (germline): SGHTA, FQGNSA. Here the CDR3 DNA reads TGTGCCAGCAGCCGAAAACCTAGGACTAGCGGGAGTTGGTACAATGAGCAGTTCTTC. It translates to CASSRKPRTSGSWYNEQFF.

The rearrangement uses TRBV6-5 and TRBJ2-2, with 9 positions matching TRBD2. This CDR3 spans 15 amino acids. The trim removed 6 bases at V and 3 bases at J, leaving 5 bases unmatched. Germline V lookup: CDR1 MNHEY, CDR2 SVGAGI. The DNA for the CDR3 is TGTGCCAGCAGGGCTAGCGGGGCGCACACCGGGGAGCTGTTTTTT. Translating it yields CASRASGAHTGELFF.

The V call is TRBV7-6, the J call TRBJ1-2; possible D gene TRBD1, 5 bases. The CDR3 runs to 14 residues. The V and J ends lost 5 bases and 1 base respectively, with 11 bases between them. Germline V gives CDR1 SGHVS, CDR2 FNYEAQ. The CDR3 protein is CASSPDRVNYGYTF. The CDR3 nucleotides are TGTGCCAGCAGCCCCGACAGAGTTAACTATGGCTACACCTTC. Full variable domain (rest looked up from reference TRBV7-6 and TRBJ1-2): GAGVSQSPRYKVTKRGQDVALRCDPISGHVSLYWYRQALGQGPEFLTYFNYEAQQDKSGLPNDRFSAERPEGSISTLTIQRTEQRDSAMYRCASSPDRVNYGYTFGSGTRLTVV.

The chain recombines TRBV5-1 with TRBJ2-5; a weak D match, TRBD1 (5 bases). The CDR3 consists of 14 residues. V gave up 0 bases and J gave up 4 bases, with 10 bases separating them. In germline, CDR1 is SGHRS, CDR2 YFSETQ. The CDR3 spells CASSLAQGLETQYF. CDR3 nucleotides: TGCGCCAGCAGCTTGGCCCAGGGCTTAGAGACCCAGTACTTC. Variable domain in full (rest from reference TRBV5-1 and TRBJ2-5): KAGVTQTPRYLIKTRGQQVTLSCSPISGHRSVSWYQQTPGQGLQFLFEYFSETQRNKGNFPGRFSGRQFSNSRSEMNVSTLELGDSALYLCASSLAQGLETQYFGPGTRLLVL.

The chain employs TRBV5-6 and TRBJ2-7, with TRBD2 identical over 7 bases. With 4 bases clipped from V and 7 bases from J, the junction kept 14 bases outside the gene matches. This CDR3 has 15 amino acids. Germline V CDR1 and CDR2: SGHDT, YYEEEE. CDR3 loop: CASSDADMGGLEQYF. The CDR3 DNA follows: TGTGCCAGCAGCGACGCCGACATGGGGGGGTTGGAGCAGTACTTC.

V usage is TRBV7-9 and J usage is TRBJ2-1; D ambiguous. The CDR3 has 12 amino acids. The germline V gene has CDR1 SEHNR and CDR2 FQNEAQ (reference sequence). V shed 5 bases and J shed 2 bases, with 4 bases lying between them. This CDR3 reads CASSPTYNEQFF. The CDR3 DNA reads TGTGCCAGCAGCCCCACCTACAATGAGCAGTTCTTC.

The chain combines TRBV7-3 with TRBJ2-1; tentatively, D is TRBD2 (6 bases). Germline V gene sequence: CDR1 SGHTA, CDR2 FQGTGA. The CDR3 spans 14 residues. V gave up 6 bases and J gave up 5 bases, with 14 bases separating them. CDR3 region: CASSINSGNNEQFF. CDR3 DNA sequence: TGTGCCAGCAGTATTAATAGCGGAAACAATGAGCAGTTCTTC.

This sequence joins TRBV6-1 and TRBJ1-1; D might be TRBD1 (6 bases). V was cut by 6 bases and J by 7 bases, with 21 bases left in between. The CDR3 is 15 residues long. From germline, CDR1 is MNHNS and CDR2 SASEGT. The DNA of the CDR3 is TGTGCCAGCAGCCCTCGGGGCTACAGGGTTGGTGAAGCTTTCTTT. Translating it yields CASSPRGYRVGEAFF.

The chain employs TRBV5-1 and TRBJ2-7, with 7 bases identical to TRBD2. The ends lost 1 base at V and 3 bases at J; junction bases unmatched: 4. This CDR3 is 14 amino acids long. Germline V gene lookup returns CDR1 SGHRS and CDR2 YFSETQ. The CDR3 protein is CASSLKRGDYEQYF. CDR3 in DNA: TGCGCCAGCAGCTTGAAGCGGGGTGACTACGAGCAGTACTTC. The full variable domain, with the rest looked up from reference TRBV5-1 and TRBJ2-7, is KAGVTQTPRYLIKTRGQQVTLSCSPISGHRSVSWYQQTPGQGLQFLFEYFSETQRNKGNFPGRFSGRQFSNSRSEMNVSTLELGDSALYLCASSLKRGDYEQYFGPGTRLTVT.

The chain carries TRBV27 and TRBJ2-7; D is uncertain. CDR3 length: 13 residues. Looked up from germline, CDR1 is MNHEY and CDR2 is SMNVEV (reference sequence). V was trimmed by 1 base and J by 4 bases, leaving 8 bases between them. The CDR3 sequence: CASSLFSGYEQYF. In nucleotides, the CDR3 is TGTGCCAGCAGTTTATTTTCCGGGTACGAGCAGTACTTC.

This chain connects TRBV4-1 to TRBJ1-1, with D maybe TRBD1 (5 bases). CDR3 length: 15 amino acids. Germline values: CDR1 MGHRA, CDR2 YSYEKL. Trimming removed 1 base from V and 4 bases from J, with 13 bases in between. The CDR3 protein is CASSQGPQGATEAFF. CDR3 nucleotide sequence: TGCGCCAGCAGCCAAGGTCCCCAGGGCGCCACTGAAGCTTTCTTT.

This clone showed up just once. The chain links TRBV11-3 to TRBJ2-1; D is unclear. The V end was cut by 3 bases, the J end by 4 bases, with 13 bases between. Germline V gene sequence: CDR1 SGHNT, CDR2 YENEEA. The CDR3 runs to 15 residues. The CDR3 here is CASSLGSHPYNEQFF. The CDR3 DNA reads as TGTGCCAGCAGCTTGGGTAGCCACCCGTACAATGAGCAGTTCTTC.

The V call is TRBV18, the J call TRBJ2-5, with 10 positions matching TRBD2. The ends lost 1 base at V and 4 bases at J; junction bases unmatched: 9. Germline V gene sequence: CDR1 KGHSH, CDR2 LQKENI. The CDR3 covers 17 residues. Here the CDR3 reads CASSPLAVSSGGETQYF. CDR3 DNA: TGTGCCAGCTCACCACTTGCTGTTTCTAGCGGGGGAGAGACCCAGTACTTC.

This clone has a single count. The V gene is TRBV9, the J gene TRBJ2-7; perhaps TRBD2 as D (5 bases). This CDR3 is built from 13 residues. V was cut by 3 bases and J by 5 bases, with 12 bases left in between. From germline, CDR1 is SGDLS and CDR2 YYNGEE. The CDR3 here is CASSDGVRNEQYF. For the CDR3, the DNA is TGTGCCAGCAGCGACGGGGTCAGAAACGAGCAGTACTTC. The full variable domain, with the rest looked up from reference TRBV9 and TRBJ2-7, is DSGVTQTPKHLITATGQRVTLRCSPRSGDLSVYWYQQSLDQGLQFLIQYYNGEERAKGNILERFSAQQFPDLHSELNLSSLELGDSALYFCASSDGVRNEQYFGPGTRLTVT.

This chain links TRBV5-5 with TRBJ1-2, with 7 nucleotides matching TRBD1. CDR1 is SGHKS, CDR2 YYEKEE, per germline (reference sequence). The CDR3 has 16 residues. The J segment lost 9 bases and the V segment lost 4 bases, leaving 18 bases of the junction unmatched. For the CDR3, the DNA is TGTGCCAGCAGCCAACTCACCGGGACAGTTCAAGGGAGCTACACCTTC. This sequence encodes CASSQLTGTVQGSYTF.

V and J are TRBV7-9 and TRBJ2-1; the match to TRBD2 covers 7 bases. Germline CDR1 and CDR2: SEHNR and FQNEAQ (reference sequence). Trimming cost V 2 bases and J 8 bases; bases outside gene matches: 12. This CDR3 region has 16 residues. This CDR3 reads CASSLTQGGSGYEQFF. The CDR3 region has the DNA TGTGCCAGCAGCTTAACCCAGGGCGGGAGTGGCTATGAGCAGTTCTTC. Variable domain in full (rest from reference TRBV7-9 and TRBJ2-1): DTGVSQNPRHKITKRGQNVTFRCDPISEHNRLYWYRQTLGQGPEFLTYFQNEAQLEKSRLLSDRFSAERPKGSFSTLEIQRTEQGDSAMYLCASSLTQGGSGYEQFFGPGTRLTVL.

This clone was seen a handful of times. The V and J genes are TRBV7-2 and TRBJ1-2; 7 bases match TRBD1. Germline V lookup: CDR1 SGHTA, CDR2 FQGNSA. The CDR3 covers 13 residues. J lost 4 bases, V lost 3 bases, and 2 bases had no gene match. Here the CDR3 reads CASSFPGGYGYTF. The CDR3 DNA reads as TGTGCCAGCAGCTTTCCAGGGGGCTATGGCTACACCTTC.

This clone was observed a handful of times. The V gene is TRBV27, the J gene TRBJ2-7, with 9 bases matching TRBD1. Unmatched junction bases numbered 1, after V lost 4 bases and J lost 3 bases. This CDR3 has 13 amino acids. The germline V gene encodes CDR1 MNHEY and CDR2 SMNVEV (reference sequence). DNA of the CDR3: TGTGCCAGCAGTTGGGGACAGGGCTACGAGCAGTACTTC. This translates into CASSWGQGYEQYF.

This chain joins TRBV7-3 and TRBJ2-7; 8 nucleotides agree with TRBD1. Losses at the gene ends were 5 bases for V and 7 bases for J; bases not matched to a gene: 13. The CDR3 is 15 amino acids. Germline V gene data show CDR1 as SGHTA and CDR2 as FQGTGA. This CDR3 is CASSVAGGRGLEQYF. The CDR3 region has the DNA TGTGCCAGCAGCGTCGCAGGGGGCCGTGGTCTGGAGCAGTACTTC. Full variable domain (missing parts from reference TRBV7-3 and TRBJ2-7): GAGVSQTPSNKVTEKGKYVELRCDPISGHTALYWYRQSLGQGPEFLIYFQGTGAADDSGLPNDRFFAVRPEGSVSTLKIQRTERGDSAVYLCASSVAGGRGLEQYFGPGTRLTVT.

The chain employs TRBV7-9 and TRBJ2-3; TRBD2 agrees at 7 bases. Germline CDR1 reads SEHNR; CDR2 reads FQNEAQ (reference sequence). The J segment lost 4 bases and the V segment lost 5 bases, leaving 6 bases of the junction unmatched. The CDR3 consists of 14 residues. The CDR3 loop is CASSVGLVPDTQYF. CDR3 nucleotides: TGTGCCAGCAGCGTAGGACTAGTCCCAGATACGCAGTATTTT.

A single count supports this clone. V usage is TRBV7-9 and J usage is TRBJ1-3; tentatively, D is TRBD1 (5 bases). The CDR3 contains 16 residues. Trimming took off 4 bases at V and 0 bases at J, with 13 bases between the two ends. Germline loops: CDR1 SEHNR, CDR2 FQNEAQ (reference sequence). CDR3: CASSSSSGLSGNTIYF. The CDR3 DNA reads as TGTGCCAGCAGCTCAAGCTCGGGACTCTCTGGAAACACCATATATTTT.

The J gene is TRBJ1-5, the V gene TRBV27; TRBD1 might be the D (5 bases). V was shortened by 5 bases and J by 6 bases, with 20 bases between the two germline ends. Germline values: CDR1 MNHEY, CDR2 SMNVEV (reference sequence). The CDR3 runs to 16 residues. CDR3 coding DNA: TGTGCCAGCAGTCCTCAGGGTAGCGGTTTCGGTCAGCCCCAGCATTTT. It codes for CASSPQGSGFGQPQHF.

The rearrangement links TRBV7-9 to TRBJ2-1, with D perhaps matching TRBD1 (6 bases). Trimming removed 6 bases from V and 10 bases from J, with 13 bases in between. This CDR3 has 12 residues. Germline assignment: CDR1 SEHNR and CDR2 FQNEAQ (reference sequence). CDR3 sequence: CASRTAGDEQFF. The CDR3 region has the DNA TGTGCCAGCAGGACCGCAGGGGACGAGCAGTTCTTC.

The V call is TRBV21-1, the J call TRBJ2-7; the D call of TRBD1 is as the table states it, not checked on the DNA. TRBV21-1 is a pseudogene. There are 15 residues in the CDR3. This CDR3 reads CASSKELGQGYEQYF. DNA of the CDR3: TGTGCCAGCAGCAAAGAGCTGGGACAGGGCTACGAGCAGTACTTC.

The chain combines TRBV13 with TRBJ2-1, with TRBD2 as a possible D gene (5 bases). Per germline, CDR1 PRHDT and CDR2 FYEKMQ (reference sequence). The CDR3 covers 14 residues. Trimming took off 3 bases at V and 0 bases at J, with 6 bases between the two ends. In DNA, the CDR3 is TGTGCCAGCAGCTTGGCGGGCTCCTACAATGAGCAGTTCTTC. Translating it yields CASSLAGSYNEQFF.

In its sample, this clone was seen once. The gene calls are TRBV9 and TRBJ1-4, with unresolved D. Trimming took off 5 bases at V and 7 bases at J, with 15 bases between the two ends. The CDR3 runs 14 residues. CDR1 SGDLS and CDR2 YYNGEE come from the germline V gene. The DNA of the CDR3 is TGTGCCAGCAGTAAGTCGGGTTTCGGTGAAAAACTGTTTTTT. This translates into CASSKSGFGEKLFF.

This sequence joins TRBV30 and TRBJ1-1; D is ambiguous. Germline assignment: CDR1 GTSNPN and CDR2 SVGIG (reference sequence). The CDR3 is 16 amino acids. The V gene lost 4 bases and the J gene lost 3 bases, with 21 bases spanning the gap. Here the CDR3 reads CAWTRIRGGRDTEAFF. CDR3 coding DNA: TGTGCCTGGACAAGGATTCGTGGAGGGAGGGACACTGAAGCTTTCTTT.